Each of the 23 T cell receptor beta chains below was sequenced from the same sample in a study of blood T cell repertoires in COVID-19 (dated by TCRdb to 2020 to 2022). The library came from the immunoSEQ multiplex PCR assay. In TCRdb, the immuneACCESS table is reduced to in-frame sequences with V and J assigned. These tables do not hold every clone; where another copy was compared, an unresolved V gene accounts for under half, and the others remain unexplained. Present in this sample are about 350,000 clones, around 90% of which were seen just once. The top ten hold roughly a tenth of the sample. The sequencing sample was made of peripheral blood. The receptor set was obtained from a man aged 25 to 45 with COVID-19, enrolled during active disease.

Concerning this clone itself: Additional DNA sequences in this sample encode the identical CDR3. V usage is TRBV6-5 and J usage is TRBJ2-7; 12 positions match TRBD1. The germline CDR1 and CDR2 sequences are MNHEY and SVGAGI. This CDR3 spans 15 amino acids. Losses at the gene ends were 0 bases for V and 4 bases for J; bases not matched to a gene: 1. The CDR3 loop reads CASSYSGQGAYEQYF. CDR3 sequence (DNA): TGTGCCAGCAGTTACTCGGGACAGGGGGCTTACGAGCAGTACTTC.

The chain uses TRBV5-6 and TRBJ2-7, with TRBD2 matching 14 bases. J was trimmed by 0 bases and V by 3 bases; bases with no gene match: 2. Germline loops: CDR1 SGHDT, CDR2 YYEEEE. The CDR3 length is 16 residues. CDR3 in DNA: TGTGCCAGCAGCTGGGGGACTAGCGGGGGCTCCTACGAGCAGTACTTC. Translation gives CASSWGTSGGSYEQYF.

V and J are TRBV28 and TRBJ2-7, with D maybe TRBD1 (6 bases). Trimming removed 6 bases at V and 2 bases at J, with 11 bases between. This CDR3 is 13 amino acids long. Per the germline V gene, CDR1 is MDHEN and CDR2 is SYDVKM. The CDR3 DNA reads as TGTGCCAGCAGGCCTGGACAGACCTACGAGCAGTACTTC. As protein: CASRPGQTYEQYF.

This chain uses TRBV4-2 with TRBJ2-3; TRBD2 aligns across 7 bases. Per germline, CDR1 LGHNA and CDR2 YNFKEQ. This CDR3 has 13 residues. After removal of 4 bases from V and 3 bases from J, the junction contained 1 base not matched to a gene. The CDR3 protein is CASSPSGTDTQYF. CDR3 nucleotide sequence: TGTGCCAGCAGCCCTAGCGGTACAGATACGCAGTATTTT.

The chain employs TRBV18 and TRBJ1-2; TRBD1 agrees at 7 bases. Germline trimming cut 3 bases from V and 5 bases from J; bases unmatched to any gene: 12. The CDR3 spans 16 residues. Germline CDR1 is KGHSH and CDR2 is LQKENI. The CDR3 sequence: CASSPIRQGTKYGYTF. The CDR3 region has the DNA TGTGCCAGCTCACCCATCCGACAGGGTACGAAATATGGCTACACCTTC.

J is TRBJ2-4 and V is TRBV14, with D uncertain. Germline CDR1 is SGHDN and CDR2 is FVKESK. This CDR3 is built from 15 residues. Trimming shortened V by 1 base and J by 0 bases, and 7 bases separated the two germline ends. This CDR3 is CASSQGQEAKNIQYF. CDR3 nucleotides: TGTGCCAGCAGCCAAGGGCAGGAAGCCAAAAACATTCAGTACTTC. Filled out from reference TRBV14 and TRBJ2-4, the complete variable domain reads EAGVTQFPSHSVIEKGQTVTLRCDPISGHDNLYWYRRVMGKEIKFLLHFVKESKQDESGMPNNRFLAERTGGTYSTLKVQPAELEDSGVYFCASSQGQEAKNIQYFGAGTRLSVL.

The V and J genes are TRBV19 and TRBJ2-1; tentatively, D is TRBD2 (5 bases). Germline V gene data show CDR1 as LNHDA and CDR2 as SQIVND (reference sequence). The CDR3 totals 15 residues. V lost 7 bases, J lost 6 bases, and 19 bases lay in between. CDR3 region: CASTSLARYPNEQFF. Here the CDR3 DNA reads TGTGCCAGTACTTCGTTAGCGCGTTACCCCAATGAGCAGTTCTTC.

The chain has TRBV7-2 and TRBJ2-3, with 10 bases that match TRBD2. Germline V gene sequence: CDR1 SGHTA, CDR2 FQGNSA. The ends lost 0 bases at V and 4 bases at J; junction bases unmatched: 7. The CDR3 runs to 17 residues. The CDR3 DNA reads TGTGCCAGCAGCTTAGCGCGGAGCGGGGGGGCAGCAGATACGCAGTATTTT. This translates into CASSLARSGGAADTQYF.

The chain combines TRBV10-3 with TRBJ2-5, with unresolved D. The CDR3 runs 12 residues. V was clipped by 4 bases and J by 0 bases, with 3 bases between them. Germline V lookup: CDR1 ENHRY, CDR2 SYGVKD. The CDR3 coding sequence is TGTGCCATCAGTGTATACCAAGAGACCCAGTACTTC. Translating it yields CAISVYQETQYF.

CDR3 DNA: TGTGCCACCAGTGACGGGGGTAGAAACACCATATATTTT. This codes for CATSDGGRNTIYF. The chain uses TRBV24-1 and TRBJ1-3; tentatively, D is TRBD1 (5 bases). Germline V gene lookup returns CDR1 KGHDR and CDR2 SFDVKD. This CDR3 is 13 amino acids long. V lost 4 bases and J lost 5, with 8 bases in between.

This clone was recorded a few times. The genes are TRBV6-6 and TRBJ2-7, with D possibly being TRBD2 (6 bases). Per the germline V gene, CDR1 is MNHNY and CDR2 is SVGAGI (reference sequence). This CDR3 is built from 11 residues. Trimming shortened V by 11 bases and J by 6 bases, and 14 bases separated the two germline ends. The DNA for the CDR3 is TGTGCCGTTCAGGAGGGGTTCGAGCAGTACTTC. This sequence encodes CAVQEGFEQYF.

V and J are TRBV7-8 and TRBJ1-4; D is perhaps TRBD1 (6 bases). CDR3 size: 14 residues. Per the germline V gene, CDR1 is SGHVS and CDR2 is FQNEAQ. V dropped 0 bases and J dropped 13 bases, with 15 bases sitting between them. The CDR3 region has the DNA TGTGCCAGCAGCTTAGCCCAGATAGGGGGTAGACTGTTTTTT. Translated: CASSLAQIGGRLFF.

The chain is built from TRBV29-1 and TRBJ2-1, with 11 bases lining up with TRBD1. V was clipped by 7 bases and J by 8 bases; unmatched bases: 7. The CDR3 has 13 amino acids. The germline gives CDR1 SQVTM, CDR2 ANQGSEA. In DNA, the CDR3 is TGCAGCGCCGCGAGGACAGGGGGCTATGAGCAGTTCTTC. It is translated as CSAARTGGYEQFF.

This clone was counted once. The V and J genes are TRBV28 and TRBJ2-7; the D is unclear. Germline CDR1 MDHEN, CDR2 SYDVKM. The V end lost 2 bases, the J end lost 2 bases, and 10 bases lay between the germline ends. CDR3 length: 14 amino acids. In DNA form, the CDR3 reads TGTGCCAGCAGTTTACTCAGGTTTGCCTACGAGCAGTACTTC. It yields the protein CASSLLRFAYEQYF.

J is TRBJ1-2 and V is TRBV5-8, with D perhaps TRBD1 (5 bases). This CDR3 contains 13 residues. The germline V and J ends were trimmed by 4 bases and 8 bases, with 15 bases remaining between them. Looked up from germline, CDR1 is SGHTS and CDR2 is YDEGEE. This chain's CDR3 is CASSPGGFYGYTF. CDR3 sequence (DNA): TGTGCCAGCAGCCCGGGGGGATTTTACGGCTACACCTTC.

The CDR3 region is CASSYWGGDTGELFF. The CDR3 nucleotides read TGTGCCAGCAGTTACTGGGGAGGGGACACCGGGGAGCTGTTTTTT. This rearrangement joins TRBV6-5 to TRBJ2-2; 7 nucleotides line up with TRBD2. Germline-derived CDR1 and CDR2 are MNHEY and SVGAGI. V gave up 1 base and J gave up 3 bases; unmatched junction bases: 2. The CDR3 runs to 15 residues.

The V and J genes are TRBV7-2 and TRBJ1-6; 8 bases agree with TRBD1. V lost 4 bases, J lost 8 bases, and 7 bases stayed unmatched. The germline V gene has CDR1 SGHTA and CDR2 FQGNSA. This CDR3 contains 15 residues. CDR3 coding DNA: TGTGCCAGCAGCTCGGTGACAGGGGAAGATTCACCCCTCCACTTT. This gives the protein CASSSVTGEDSPLHF. The full variable domain, in which reference TRBV7-2 and TRBJ1-6 provide the parts outside the CDR3, is GAGVSQSPSNKVTEKGKDVELRCDPISGHTALYWYRQSLGQGLEFLIYFQGNSAPDKSGLPSDRFSAERTGGSVSTLTIQRTQQEDSAVYLCASSSVTGEDSPLHFGNGTRLTVT.

This clone has just one count. The chain joins TRBV7-2 to TRBJ1-6; a possible D gene is TRBD1 (5 bases). Trimming pared 7 bases from V and 3 bases from J, leaving 16 bases between. The CDR3 sequence is 16 residues long. Germline CDR1 SGHTA, CDR2 FQGNSA. The CDR3 nucleotides read TGTGCCAGCAACCCTTCCGGGGGGAGCTATAATTCACCCCTCCACTTT. It codes for CASNPSGGSYNSPLHF.

The CDR3 region has the DNA TGTGCCACCCTCGGGACCAGACAGGGACGGACCCAGTACTTC. Translated, it gives CATLGTRQGRTQYF. This chain connects TRBV2 to TRBJ2-5, with 7 bases identical to TRBD1. CDR1 is SNHLY and CDR2 is FYNNEI in the germline V gene. The CDR3 extends over 14 amino acids. The V segment lost 10 bases and the J segment 7 bases; nucleotides outside the gene matches: 15.

V is TRBV10-3 and J is TRBJ1-1; possibly TRBD1 for D (6 bases). V was cut by 2 bases and J by 1 base, with 11 bases left in between. From germline, CDR1 is ENHRY and CDR2 SYGVKD. The length of the CDR3 is 15 residues. The CDR3: CAISEGRRGNTEAFF. The CDR3 nucleotides are TGTGCCATCAGTGAGGGCCGCAGGGGGAACACTGAAGCTTTCTTT.

The chain recombines TRBV5-6 with TRBJ2-2; D might be TRBD1 (6 bases). The germline V and J ends were trimmed by 0 bases and 4 bases, with 13 bases remaining between them. The CDR3 contains 16 residues. Looked up from germline, CDR1 is SGHDT and CDR2 is YYEEEE. In DNA, the CDR3 is TGTGCCAGCAGCTTGGATACCTCCAGGGGCACCGGGGAGCTGTTTTTT. The encoded protein is CASSLDTSRGTGELFF.

V and J are TRBV18 and TRBJ2-7; 8 nucleotides agree with TRBD2. CDR1 KGHSH and CDR2 LQKENI come from the germline V gene. The CDR3 is 15 amino acids. V shed 0 bases and J 2 bases; nucleotides not matched to a gene: 3. The CDR3 nucleotides read TGTGCCAGCTCACCACCTGGGCGGGGGGCCTACGAGCAGTACTTC. It translates to CASSPPGRGAYEQYF.

This chain joins TRBV19 and TRBJ1-1; 7 bases fit TRBD1. Germline CDR1 is LNHDA and CDR2 is SQIVND (reference sequence). Germline trimming cut 6 bases from V and 1 base from J; bases unmatched to any gene: 8. The CDR3 totals 15 residues. The CDR3 bases are TGTGCCAGTAGAAGAACTACAGGGGCGAACACTGAAGCTTTCTTT. Protein: CASRRTTGANTEAFF.